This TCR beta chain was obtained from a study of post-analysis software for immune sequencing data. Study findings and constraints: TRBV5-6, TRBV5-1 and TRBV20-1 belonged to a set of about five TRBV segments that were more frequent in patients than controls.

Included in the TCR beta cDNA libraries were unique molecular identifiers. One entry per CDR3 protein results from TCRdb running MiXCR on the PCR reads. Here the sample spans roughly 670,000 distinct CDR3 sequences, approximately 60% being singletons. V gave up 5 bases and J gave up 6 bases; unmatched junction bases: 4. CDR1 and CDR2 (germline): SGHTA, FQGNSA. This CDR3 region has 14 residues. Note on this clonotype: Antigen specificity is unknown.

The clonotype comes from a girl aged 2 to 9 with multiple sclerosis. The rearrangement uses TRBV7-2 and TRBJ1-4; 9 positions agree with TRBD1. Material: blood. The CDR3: CASSQGQGHEKLFF. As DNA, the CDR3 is TGTGCCAGCAGCCAGGGACAGGGACATGAAAAACTGTTTTTT. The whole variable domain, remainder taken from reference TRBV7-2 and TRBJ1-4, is GAGVSQSPSNKVTEKGKDVELRCDPISGHTALYWYRQSLGQGLEFLIYFQGNSAPDKSGLPSDRFSAERTGGSVSTLTIQRTQQEDSAVYLCASSQGQGHEKLFFGSGTQLSVL.